This record looks at one T cell receptor beta chain sequence and its context. The V gene lost 3 bases and the J gene lost 2 bases, with 13 bases spanning the gap. This CDR3 has 15 residues. CDR1 and CDR2 (germline): SGDLS, YYNGEE. This sample was included in a study of technical replicates of blood from a handful of donors. The protocol was immunoSEQ multiplex PCR, while the TCRdb copy is restricted to in-frame clones and leaves out a portion. The data contain 74,000 or so clones, 93% of them singletons. The receptor comes from a human donor in good health. Input material: T cells isolated from PBMCs. The gene calls are TRBV9 and TRBJ2-3, with D perhaps TRBD2 (5 bases). This chain's CDR3 is CASSETGSHTDTQYF. The CDR3 region has the DNA TGTGCCAGCAGCGAAACGGGATCTCACACAGATACGCAGTATTTT.